The present T cell receptor (beta chain) was sequenced within a study of early T cells in non-severe SARS-CoV-2 infection. As for the study in general: Chains were not paired, and sequencing was done on bulk RNA from unsorted whole blood. Study-wide points: The study's VDJdb matching favored anti-spike CD8 responses and missed private and CD4 specificities.

Each CDR3 protein is one row after TCRdb ran MiXCR on the 5' RACE reads. The sample has 100,000 to 130,000 distinct CDR3 sequences, over 10% seen once; the top ten hold less than 3.5%. V was pared by 6 bases and J by 7 bases, with 15 bases between. This CDR3 region has 13 residues. In germline, CDR1 is MNHEY, CDR2 SVGAGI. About this clonotype: What it binds is unknown.

Sequencing used whole blood. This receptor was identified in an adult who was a healthcare worker with PCR-confirmed SARS-CoV-2 infection or an uninfected control (not recorded which). The chain links TRBV6-5 to TRBJ1-1, with a weak D call TRBD1 (6 bases). The CDR3 reads CASSPGRGNEAFF. CDR3 coding DNA: TGTGCCAGCAGCCCTGGCAGGGGTAATGAAGCTTTCTTT.